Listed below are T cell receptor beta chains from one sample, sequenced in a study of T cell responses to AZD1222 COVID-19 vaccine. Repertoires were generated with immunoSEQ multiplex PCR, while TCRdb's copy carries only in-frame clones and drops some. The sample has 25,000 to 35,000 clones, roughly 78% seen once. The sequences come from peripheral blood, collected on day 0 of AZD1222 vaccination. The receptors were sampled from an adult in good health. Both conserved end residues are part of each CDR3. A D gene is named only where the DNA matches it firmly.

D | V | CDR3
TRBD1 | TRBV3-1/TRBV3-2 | CASSPTDRDSNQPQHF
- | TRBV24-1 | CATRGTALTEAFF
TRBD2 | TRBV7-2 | CASSGGTSGSYNEQFF
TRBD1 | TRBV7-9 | CASSSGTGLSYGYTF
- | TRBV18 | CASSPSRGRGPPQHF
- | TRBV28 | CASSLFKGRGWYGYTF
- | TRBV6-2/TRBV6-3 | CASSWTDHQPQHF
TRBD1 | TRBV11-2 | CASSLRDRGLLGYTF
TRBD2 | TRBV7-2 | CASSLAPGLGTDTQYF
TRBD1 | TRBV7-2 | CASRQGQGAKNTEAFF
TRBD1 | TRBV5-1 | CASSTDPQGFFSGNTIYF
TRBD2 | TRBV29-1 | CSGSFYGGVDTQYF
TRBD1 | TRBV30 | CAWTMGLTGTVYF
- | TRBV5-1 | CASSPLSGLAGNEQFF
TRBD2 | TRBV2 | CASSERPRTSKTDTQYF
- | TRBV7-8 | CASSLNEDPRYTEAFF
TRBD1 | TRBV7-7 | CASRAGDRENTGELFF
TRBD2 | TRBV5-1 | CASSLVVAGGSNEQFF
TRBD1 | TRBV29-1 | CSVEEDRRGGGYTF
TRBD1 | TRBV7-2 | CASSLGRQGAPPQHF
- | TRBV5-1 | CASSLTAPATEAFF
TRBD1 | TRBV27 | CASSRQGVYGYTF
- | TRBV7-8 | CASSLAGDTEAFF
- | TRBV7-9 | CASSPSAGTNQPQHF
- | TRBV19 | CASSISRGDYNEQFF
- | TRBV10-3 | CAISFGSGDQPQHF
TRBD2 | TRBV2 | CASSEERGGRSVEFF
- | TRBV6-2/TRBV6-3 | CASSGNLRGTKNIQYF
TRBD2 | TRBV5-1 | CASSFGSTSGGETQYF
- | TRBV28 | CASSLMETEAFF
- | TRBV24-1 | CATSDYGESSELQYF
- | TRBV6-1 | CASSEARTTATNEKLFF
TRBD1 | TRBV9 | CASSAGGGTNEKLFF
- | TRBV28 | CASSSPRLAAFF
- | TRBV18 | CASSSNGGDSYEQYF
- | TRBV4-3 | CASSQEGWLEQFF
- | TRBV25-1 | CASSVQMNTEAFF
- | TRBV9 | CASSVSGTNTGELFF
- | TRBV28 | CASSPLQTGELFF
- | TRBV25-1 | CASSPLGALTEAFF
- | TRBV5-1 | CASSLGINTLNEKLFF
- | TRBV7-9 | CASSFFKDGELFF
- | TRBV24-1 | CATSESNFDSINYGYTF